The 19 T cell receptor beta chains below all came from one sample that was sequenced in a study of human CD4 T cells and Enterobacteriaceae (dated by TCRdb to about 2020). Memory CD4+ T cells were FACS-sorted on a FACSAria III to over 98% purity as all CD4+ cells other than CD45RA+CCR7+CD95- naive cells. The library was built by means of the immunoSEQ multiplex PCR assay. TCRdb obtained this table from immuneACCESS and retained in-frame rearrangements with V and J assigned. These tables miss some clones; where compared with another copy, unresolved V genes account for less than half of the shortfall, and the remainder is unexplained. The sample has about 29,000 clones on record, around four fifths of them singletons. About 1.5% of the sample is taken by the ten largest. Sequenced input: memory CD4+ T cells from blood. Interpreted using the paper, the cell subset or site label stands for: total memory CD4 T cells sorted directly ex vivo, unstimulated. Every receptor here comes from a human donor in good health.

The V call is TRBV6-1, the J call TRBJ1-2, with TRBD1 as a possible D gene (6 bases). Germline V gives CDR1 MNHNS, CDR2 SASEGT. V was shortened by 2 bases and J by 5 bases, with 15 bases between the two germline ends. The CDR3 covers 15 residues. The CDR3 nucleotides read TGTGCCAGCAGTGAATCCGAATCCGGGACATATGGCTACACCTTC. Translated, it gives CASSESESGTYGYTF.

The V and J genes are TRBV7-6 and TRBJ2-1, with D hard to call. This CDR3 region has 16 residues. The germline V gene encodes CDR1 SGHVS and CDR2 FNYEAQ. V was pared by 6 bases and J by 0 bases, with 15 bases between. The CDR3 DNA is TGTGCCAGCAGTTCCCCACTCAAGAGCTCCTACAATGAGCAGTTCTTC. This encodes CASSSPLKSSYNEQFF.

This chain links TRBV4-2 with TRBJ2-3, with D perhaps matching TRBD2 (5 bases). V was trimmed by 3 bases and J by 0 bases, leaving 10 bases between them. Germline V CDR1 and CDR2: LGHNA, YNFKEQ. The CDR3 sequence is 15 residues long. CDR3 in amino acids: CASSQGDHSTDTQYF. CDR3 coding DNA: TGTGCCAGCAGCCAGGGAGACCATAGCACAGATACGCAGTATTTT.

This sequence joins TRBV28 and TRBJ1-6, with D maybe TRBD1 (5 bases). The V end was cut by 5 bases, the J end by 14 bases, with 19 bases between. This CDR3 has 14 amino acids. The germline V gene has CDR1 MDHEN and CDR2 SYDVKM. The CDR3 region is CASSPTTGGKALHF. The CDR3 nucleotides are TGTGCCAGCAGTCCTACGACTGGGGGGAAGGCCCTCCACTTT.

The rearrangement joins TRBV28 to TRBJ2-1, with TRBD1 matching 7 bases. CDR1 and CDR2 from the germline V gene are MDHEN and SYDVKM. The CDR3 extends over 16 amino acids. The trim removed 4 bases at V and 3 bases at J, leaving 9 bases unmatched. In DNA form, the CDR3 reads TGTGCCAGCAGTTCGCTCACCGGGACAGACTACAATGAGCAGTTCTTC. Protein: CASSSLTGTDYNEQFF.

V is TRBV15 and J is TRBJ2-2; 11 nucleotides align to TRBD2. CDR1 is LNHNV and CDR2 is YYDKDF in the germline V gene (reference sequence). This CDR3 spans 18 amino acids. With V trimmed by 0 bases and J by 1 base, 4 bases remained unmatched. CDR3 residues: CATSRDRGLAGNTGELFF. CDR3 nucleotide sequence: TGTGCCACCAGCAGAGATCGAGGACTAGCGGGGAACACCGGGGAGCTGTTTTTT.

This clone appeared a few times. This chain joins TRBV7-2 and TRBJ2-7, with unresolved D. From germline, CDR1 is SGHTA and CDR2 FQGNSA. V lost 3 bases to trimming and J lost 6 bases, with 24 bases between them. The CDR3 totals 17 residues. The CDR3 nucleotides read TGTGCCAGCAGCTTCCTAGGCGGCGTTTCCGACCCGTCCGAGCAGTACTTC. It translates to CASSFLGGVSDPSEQYF. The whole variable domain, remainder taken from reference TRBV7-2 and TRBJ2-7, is GAGVSQSPSNKVTEKGKDVELRCDPISGHTALYWYRQSLGQGLEFLIYFQGNSAPDKSGLPSDRFSAERTGGSVSTLTIQRTQQEDSAVYLCASSFLGGVSDPSEQYFGPGTRLTVT.

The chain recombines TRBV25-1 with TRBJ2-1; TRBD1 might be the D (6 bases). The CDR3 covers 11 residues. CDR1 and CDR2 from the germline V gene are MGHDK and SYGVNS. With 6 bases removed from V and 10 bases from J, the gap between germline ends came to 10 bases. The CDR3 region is CASSDRLEQFF. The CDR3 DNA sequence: TGTGCCAGCAGCGACAGGTTGGAGCAGTTCTTC.

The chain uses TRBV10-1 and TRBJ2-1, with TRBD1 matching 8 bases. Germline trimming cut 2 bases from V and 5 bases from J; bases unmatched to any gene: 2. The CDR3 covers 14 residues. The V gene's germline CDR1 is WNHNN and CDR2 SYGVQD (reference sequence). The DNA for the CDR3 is TGCGCCAGCAGTGAGACAGGGGGGAACAATGAGCAGTTCTTC. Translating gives CASSETGGNNEQFF.

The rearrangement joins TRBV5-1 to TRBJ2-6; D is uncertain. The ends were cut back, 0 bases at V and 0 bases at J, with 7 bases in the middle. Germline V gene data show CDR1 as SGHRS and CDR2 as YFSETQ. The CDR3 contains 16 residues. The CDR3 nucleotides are TGCGCCAGCAGCTTGGTCCTGGGCTCTGGGGCCAACGTCCTGACTTTC. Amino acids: CASSLVLGSGANVLTF.

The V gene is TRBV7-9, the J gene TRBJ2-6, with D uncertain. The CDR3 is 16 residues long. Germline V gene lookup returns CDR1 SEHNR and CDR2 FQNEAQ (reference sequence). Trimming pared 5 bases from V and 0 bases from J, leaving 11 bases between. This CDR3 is CASSPLDISGANVLTF. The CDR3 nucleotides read TGTGCCAGCAGCCCCCTCGATATCTCTGGGGCCAACGTCCTGACTTTC.

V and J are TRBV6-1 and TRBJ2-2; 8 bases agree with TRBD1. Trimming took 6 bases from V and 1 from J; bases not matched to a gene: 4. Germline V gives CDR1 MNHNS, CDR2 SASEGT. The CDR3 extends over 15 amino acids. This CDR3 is CASRTGVGNTGELFF. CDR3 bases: TGTGCCAGCAGGACAGGGGTTGGGAACACCGGGGAGCTGTTTTTT.

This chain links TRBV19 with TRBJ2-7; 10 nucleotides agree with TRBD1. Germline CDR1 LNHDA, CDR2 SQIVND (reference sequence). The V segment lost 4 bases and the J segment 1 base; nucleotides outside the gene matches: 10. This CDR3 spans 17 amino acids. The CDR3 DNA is TGTGCCAGTAGTAGCGAACCGGGACAGGGGTTTTCCTACGAGCAGTACTTC. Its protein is CASSSEPGQGFSYEQYF.

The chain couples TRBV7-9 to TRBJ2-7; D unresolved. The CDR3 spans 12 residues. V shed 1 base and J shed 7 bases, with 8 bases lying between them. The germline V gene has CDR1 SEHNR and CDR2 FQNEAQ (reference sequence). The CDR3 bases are TGTGCCAGCAGCTTAGACTACCGGGAGCAGTACTTC. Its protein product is CASSLDYREQYF.

CDR3 in amino acids: CATSRDRSSYNEQFF. CDR3 DNA: TGTGCCACCAGCAGAGATAGGAGCTCCTACAATGAGCAGTTCTTC. This chain connects TRBV15 to TRBJ2-1; D is uncertain. The germline CDR1 and CDR2 sequences are LNHNV and YYDKDF (reference sequence). Trimming took off 0 bases at V and 0 bases at J, with 6 bases between the two ends. This CDR3 comprises 15 residues.

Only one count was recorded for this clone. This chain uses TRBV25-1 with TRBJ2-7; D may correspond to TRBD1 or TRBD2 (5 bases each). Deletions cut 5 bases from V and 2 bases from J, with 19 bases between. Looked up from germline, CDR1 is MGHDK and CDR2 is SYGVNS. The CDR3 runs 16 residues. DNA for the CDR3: TGTGCCAGCAGTTCGAACCTCGGGACGGTGGCCTACGAGCAGTACTTC. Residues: CASSSNLGTVAYEQYF.

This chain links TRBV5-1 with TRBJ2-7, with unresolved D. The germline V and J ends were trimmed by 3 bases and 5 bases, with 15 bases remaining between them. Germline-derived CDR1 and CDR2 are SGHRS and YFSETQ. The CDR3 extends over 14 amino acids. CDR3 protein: CASSSQDLWDEQYF. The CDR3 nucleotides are TGCGCCAGCAGCTCTCAGGATCTGTGGGACGAGCAGTACTTC. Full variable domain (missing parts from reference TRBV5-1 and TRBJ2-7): KAGVTQTPRYLIKTRGQQVTLSCSPISGHRSVSWYQQTPGQGLQFLFEYFSETQRNKGNFPGRFSGRQFSNSRSEMNVSTLELGDSALYLCASSSQDLWDEQYFGPGTRLTVT.

The CDR3 DNA reads as TGTGCCAGCAGCTCCCAAAATACAGGGATCGAGCAGTACTTC. Translated: CASSSQNTGIEQYF. This sequence joins TRBV13 and TRBJ2-7; tentative D call: TRBD1 (6 bases). V shed 4 bases and J shed 6 bases, with 16 bases lying between them. CDR1 is PRHDT, CDR2 FYEKMQ, per germline (reference sequence). The CDR3 totals 14 residues.

CDR3 nucleotides: TGTGCCAGTAATATGGACACCGGGGAGCTGTTTTTT. Protein product: CASNMDTGELFF. The chain couples TRBV19 to TRBJ2-2; D is uncertain. Germline assignment: CDR1 LNHDA and CDR2 SQIVND (reference sequence). The CDR3 has 12 amino acids. V was cut by 7 bases and J by 3 bases, with 6 bases left in between.